These T cell receptor beta chains were read from a single sample in a study of blood T cells in healthy people across ages. TCRdb re-analysed the 5' RACE reads in MiXCR, keeping a single row per CDR3 protein. The sample consists of 780,000 or so distinct CDR3 sequences, roughly three fifths of them appearing once. Sample: blood. The source of these receptors is a man between 40 and 49 years old in good health. CDR3s include the opening cysteine and the closing phenylalanine or tryptophan. A D gene is named only where the DNA matches it firmly. Only some rows state a clone size, as once, few, many or a class for expanded clones.

TRBV12-3/TRBV12-4	TRBJ2-5	few	NA	TGTGCCAGCACCGGAGGGGCTGAAGAGACCCAGTACTTC	CASTGGAEETQYF
TRBV6-5	TRBJ2-1	NA	NA	TGTGCCAGCAGTTACTCTACCCGGGGCAATGAGCAGTTCTTC	CASSYSTRGNEQFF
TRBV25-1	TRBJ1-2	NA	NA	TGTGCCAGCAGTGAAGTACAGGGTTATGGCTACACCTTC	CASSEVQGYGYTF
TRBV2	TRBJ2-3	NA	TRBD1	TGTGCCAGCAGTGAACAGGGGGGCACAGATACGCAGTATTTT	CASSEQGGTDTQYF
TRBV7-8	TRBJ2-7	NA	NA	TGTGCCAGCAGCCCGGGGTTTGTCGAGCAGTACTTC	CASSPGFVEQYF
TRBV2	TRBJ1-2	NA	NA	TGTGCCAGCAGTGAATTCGGAGACAGGAGCTACACCTTC	CASSEFGDRSYTF
TRBV7-2	TRBJ2-7	NA	TRBD2	TGTGCCAGCAGCTCCACAACCTCTAGCGGGGGCTCCTACGAGCAGTACTTC	CASSSTTSSGGSYEQYF
TRBV20-1	TRBJ1-2	few	NA	TGCAGTGCTACTCGGACAGATTTTAACTATGGCTACACCTTC	CSATRTDFNYGYTF
TRBV7-9	TRBJ2-3	NA	TRBD1	TGTGCCAGCAGCTTAGAAGGGGGCCGCACAGATACGCAGTATTTT	CASSLEGGRTDTQYF
TRBV3-1	TRBJ2-2	many	NA	TGTGCCAGCAGCCAAGAGAGAGGGGTGGTCACCGGGGAGCTGTTTTTT	CASSQERGVVTGELFF
TRBV5-1	TRBJ2-7	NA	NA	TGCGCCAGCAGATCGGGCAACTACGAGCAGTACTTC	CASRSGNYEQYF
TRBV2	TRBJ2-4	NA	NA	TGTGCCAGCAGTGAAGAGCGGCGACTGAAAAACATTCAGTACTTC	CASSEERRLKNIQYF
TRBV4-3	TRBJ2-1	NA	TRBD2	TGCGCCAGCAGCCTTGAGGGACTAGCGGGACGCAATGAGCAGTTCTTC	CASSLEGLAGRNEQFF
TRBV7-2	TRBJ1-2	NA	NA	TGTGCCAGCAGCTTAAAAGGGGACTCCGGCGGGTACACCTTC	CASSLKGDSGGYTF
TRBV20-1	TRBJ1-1	NA	TRBD1	TGCAGTGCTCCGTACAGGGGGAGGAACACTGAAGCTTTCTTT	CSAPYRGRNTEAFF
TRBV25-1	TRBJ2-1	NA	NA	TGTGCCAGCAGGGCGGCCTTGGGGGAGCAGTTCTTC	CASRAALGEQFF
TRBV5-4	TRBJ2-3	NA	TRBD2	TGTGCCAGCAGCACTGGACTAGCGGCTACAGATACGCAGTATTTT	CASSTGLAATDTQYF
TRBV5-1	TRBJ2-4	NA	TRBD2	TGCGCCAGCAGCTACCGGGGGGGACTAGCAACGGACATTCAGTACTTC	CASSYRGGLATDIQYF
TRBV19	TRBJ2-5	few	NA	TGTGCCAGTAGTATGAGGGCAAAGACCCAGTACTTC	CASSMRAKTQYF
TRBV7-2	TRBJ1-2	NA	TRBD1	TGTGCCAGCAGCTTAGAAAGGGGGCTTGGCTACACCTTC	CASSLERGLGYTF
TRBV5-6	TRBJ1-1	NA	NA	TGTGCCAGCAGCTTGGGAAGAGTCAGCGCTGAAGCTTTCTTT	CASSLGRVSAEAFF
TRBV9	TRBJ1-2	NA	NA	TGTGCCAGCAGCGTAGTTACAGGGACGGGCTATGGCTACACCTTC	CASSVVTGTGYGYTF
TRBV20-1	TRBJ2-7	once	TRBD2	TGCAGTGCCCGGGACTACCGCTCCTACGAGCAGTACTTC	CSARDYRSYEQYF
TRBV29-1	TRBJ2-1	few	NA	TGCAGCGTTGGTGTCCCTCATCTAATTGGTGAGCAGTTCTTC	CSVGVPHLIGEQFF
TRBV4-3	TRBJ2-1	NA	TRBD2	TGCGCCAGCAACCAAGTCTTTAGCGGGAGTTTAGTAAATGAGCAGTTCTTC	CASNQVFSGSLVNEQFF
TRBV6-2/TRBV6-3	TRBJ2-1	NA	NA	TGTGCCAGCAGGCAGGACTTGAGTCAGTTCTTC	CASRQDLSQFF
TRBV29-1	TRBJ2-7	NA	TRBD1	TGCAGCGTGGGACAGGGGGACGGGGACAATGAGCAGTACTTC	CSVGQGDGDNEQYF
TRBV28	TRBJ2-3	NA	NA	TGTGCCAGCTACTCGGGGGCTTCAGGCACAGATACGCAGTATTTT	CASYSGASGTDTQYF
TRBV3-1	TRBJ1-4	NA	TRBD1	TGTGCCAGCGGACAGGGAAACGAAAAACTGTTTTTT	CASGQGNEKLFF
TRBV29-1	TRBJ1-1	NA	NA	TGCAGCGTTGAGTGGCGGTTGACGGATACTGAAGCTTTCTTT	CSVEWRLTDTEAFF
TRBV5-6	TRBJ2-7	NA	NA	TGTGCCAGCAGCCCCATCGGAGGAAGCTCCTACAATGAGCAGTACTTC	CASSPIGGSSYNEQYF
TRBV12-3/TRBV12-4	TRBJ1-1	few	NA	TGTGCCAGCAGTTTAACAGGCGAAGCTTTCTTT	CASSLTGEAFF
TRBV6-1	TRBJ1-4	few	TRBD1	TGTGCCAGCAGTGCCAGACCGGGACAGGGGAATGAAAAACTGTTTTTT	CASSARPGQGNEKLFF
TRBV24-1	TRBJ1-1	few	NA	TGTGCCACCTCCTTGGGGGCGATGAACACTGAAGCTTTCTTT	CATSLGAMNTEAFF
TRBV12-5	TRBJ2-5	NA	TRBD2	TGTGCTAGTGGTTTGGTACTTGGGAGGGAGTTTGGTTTGGAGACCCAGTACTTC	CASGLVLGREFGLETQYF
TRBV6-2/TRBV6-3	TRBJ2-7	NA	NA	TGTGCCAGCAGTGACGACGCGGGAAACTACGAGCAGTACTTC	CASSDDAGNYEQYF
TRBV4-1	TRBJ2-7	NA	TRBD1	TGCGCCAGCAGCCAAGGGCAGGGGGCGCGCTACGAGCAGTACTTC	CASSQGQGARYEQYF
TRBV10-3	TRBJ2-1	NA	TRBD1	TGTGCCATCAGACCTTTTACAGGGGATTATGAGCAGTTCTTC	CAIRPFTGDYEQFF
TRBV3-1	TRBJ1-5	NA	NA	TGTGCCAGCAGCCAAGTTAGTTCAAGACTAGCCTTAGATACGCAGCATTTT	CASSQVSSRLALDTQHF
TRBV28	TRBJ2-7	few	NA	TGTGCCAGCAGTTTTACAGGTACCTACGAGCAGTACTTC	CASSFTGTYEQYF
TRBV12-3/TRBV12-4	TRBJ2-1	NA	NA	TGTGCCAGCACCACTAGCAGGGCCTACAATGAGCAGTTCTTC	CASTTSRAYNEQFF
TRBV4-3	TRBJ2-7	few	TRBD1	TGCGCCAGCAGCCAAGGGGGGACAGCATTCTCCTACGAGCAGTACTTC	CASSQGGTAFSYEQYF
TRBV7-8	TRBJ2-3	NA	TRBD2	TGTGCCAGCAGCCTCACCTTTCGGGGGGGAGGCACAGATACGCAGTATTTT	CASSLTFRGGGTDTQYF
TRBV27	TRBJ2-1	many	TRBD1	TGTGCCAGCAGGAACAGGGGTCGCAATGAGCAGTTCTTC	CASRNRGRNEQFF
TRBV7-9	TRBJ1-5	NA	NA	TGTGCCAGCAGCGCAGGGGAGAGCAATCAGCCCCAGCATTTT	CASSAGESNQPQHF
TRBV4-2	TRBJ2-3	many	NA	TGTGCCAGCAGCCTCCTAGGAACAGATACGCAGTATTTT	CASSLLGTDTQYF
TRBV20-1	TRBJ2-7	NA	TRBD2	TGCAGTAGTATAGCGGGAGGTCCCTACGAGCAGTACTTC	CSSIAGGPYEQYF
TRBV20-1	TRBJ2-1	NA	NA	TGCAGTGCCTCCGGGACAACCTTAAGCGAGCAGTTCTTC	CSASGTTLSEQFF
TRBV12-3/TRBV12-4	TRBJ2-7	NA	NA	TGTGCCAGCAGCCTCCGGGACTTTATCTACGAGCAGTACTTC	CASSLRDFIYEQYF
TRBV27	TRBJ2-1	NA	NA	TGTGCCAGCAGTTTGGGGGTTAGCGGCAATGAGCAGTTCTTC	CASSLGVSGNEQFF
TRBV29-1	TRBJ2-1	NA	TRBD2	TGCAGCGTCATAGGGCTAGCGGGTCGTATAAGCTCCTACAATGAGCAGTTCTTC	CSVIGLAGRISSYNEQFF